These 32 T cell receptor beta chains were sequenced from one sample in a study of Ad26.COV2.S vaccination and SARS-CoV-2 variants. As to treatment: around 19 received Ad26.COV2.S at low or high dose, single or two shots; about 5 received placebo; per-sample allocation not given. Sampling was done on day 63 after the first vaccine or placebo injection. Assay: immunoSEQ multiplex PCR; the TCRdb copy retains only in-frame clones and omits some. Counted here are a few hundred thousand clones, roughly 90% occurring once; the ten biggest clones make up about 5%. Source: peripheral blood, taken in a trial of Ad26.COV2.S vaccine versus placebo. The source is a person aged 18-60 years who received the Ad26.COV2.S COVID-19 vaccine or a placebo.

V and J are TRBV7-2 and TRBJ2-5; a weak D match, TRBD2 (6 bases). The CDR3 totals 15 residues. V shed 2 bases and J shed 9 bases, with 19 bases lying between them. Germline CDR1 SGHTA, CDR2 FQGNSA. This CDR3 is CASSLTGDPVAPQYF. CDR3 sequence (DNA): TGTGCCAGCAGCTTAACGGGAGACCCAGTAGCCCCCCAGTACTTC. Based on the CDR3 plus reference TRBV7-2 and TRBJ2-5, the full variable domain is GAGVSQSPSNKVTEKGKDVELRCDPISGHTALYWYRQSLGQGLEFLIYFQGNSAPDKSGLPSDRFSAERTGGSVSTLTIQRTQQEDSAVYLCASSLTGDPVAPQYFGPGTRLLVL.

The chain employs TRBV5-1 and TRBJ1-1; D unresolved. V lost 7 bases to trimming and J lost 1 base, with 11 bases between them. Germline CDR1 and CDR2: SGHRS and YFSETQ. This CDR3 comprises 13 residues. The CDR3 coding sequence is TGCGCCAGCGTCCGGGCCGCGAACACTGAAGCTTTCTTT. It specifies CASVRAANTEAFF. Supplemented by reference TRBV5-1 and TRBJ1-1, the full variable domain reads KAGVTQTPRYLIKTRGQQVTLSCSPISGHRSVSWYQQTPGQGLQFLFEYFSETQRNKGNFPGRFSGRQFSNSRSEMNVSTLELGDSALYLCASVRAANTEAFFGQGTRLTVV.

The rearrangement joins TRBV5-1 to TRBJ1-5; no clear D. From germline, CDR1 is SGHRS and CDR2 YFSETQ. The length of the CDR3 is 14 residues. V dropped 0 bases and J dropped 6 bases, with 10 bases sitting between them. CDR3 region: CASSLGEIGQPQHF. The CDR3 bases are TGCGCCAGCAGCTTGGGGGAAATCGGTCAGCCCCAGCATTTT.

The chain combines TRBV7-2 with TRBJ2-2; 8 positions match TRBD2. After removal of 4 bases from V and 7 bases from J, the junction contained 11 bases not matched to a gene. CDR1 and CDR2 from the germline V gene are SGHTA and FQGNSA. This CDR3 has 16 residues. CDR3 loop: CASSSPGGAGYGELFF. The DNA for the CDR3 is TGTGCCAGCAGCTCCCCCGGGGGGGCAGGGTACGGGGAGCTGTTTTTT.

This chain links TRBV10-3 with TRBJ2-1; 12 bases fit TRBD2. CDR3 length equals 13 residues. Losses at the gene ends were 11 bases for V and 15 bases for J; bases not matched to a gene: 14. The germline V gene encodes CDR1 ENHRY and CDR2 SYGVKD. CDR3: CASSGASGGAGFF. As DNA, the CDR3 is TGTGCCTCCTCTGGGGCTAGCGGGGGGGCAGGGTTCTTC.

The V gene is TRBV7-9, the J gene TRBJ1-4; D is unresolved. The CDR3 contains 17 residues. V was trimmed by 7 bases and J by 2 bases, leaving 20 bases between them. Looked up from germline, CDR1 is SEHNR and CDR2 is FQNEAQ (reference sequence). The CDR3 nucleotides read TGTGCCAGCACCGAAGGAGGGTCTTTGTCGACTAATGAAAAACTGTTTTTT. Protein sequence: CASTEGGSLSTNEKLFF.

The chain combines TRBV7-2 with TRBJ1-4; 7 bases line up with TRBD1. Germline CDR1 SGHTA, CDR2 FQGNSA. The trim removed 1 base at V and 5 bases at J, leaving 7 bases unmatched. The CDR3 is made up of 16 amino acids. This CDR3 reads CASSLEPGQPNEKLFF. DNA of the CDR3: TGTGCCAGCAGCTTAGAACCGGGACAGCCCAATGAAAAACTGTTTTTT.

This clone has a handful of counts. The rearrangement uses TRBV12-5 and TRBJ1-5; 9 bases align to TRBD1. Trimming took 4 bases from V and 6 from J; bases not matched to a gene: 7. Germline loops: CDR1 LGHNT, CDR2 FRNRAP. The CDR3 has 15 residues. The CDR3 DNA sequence: TGTGCTAGTGGTTCGGGAGGACAGGGGAGTCAGCCCCAGCATTTT. Encoded protein: CASGSGGQGSQPQHF. Looking up the rest from reference TRBV12-5 and TRBJ1-5 gives the full variable domain: DARVTQTPRHKVTEMGQEVTMRCQPILGHNTVFWYRQTMMQGLELLAYFRNRAPLDDSGMPKDRFSAEMPDATLATLKIQPSEPRDSAVYFCASGSGGQGSQPQHFGDGTRLSIL.

V and J are TRBV5-8 and TRBJ1-2, with 7 bases identical to TRBD1. Germline V gives CDR1 SGHTS, CDR2 YDEGEE. CDR3 length: 16 amino acids. J gave up 0 bases and V 4 bases, and 9 bases lay outside the gene matches. The CDR3 loop reads CASSTTGEGANYGYTF. The DNA for the CDR3 is TGTGCCAGCAGCACCACAGGGGAGGGGGCTAACTATGGCTACACCTTC.

The J gene is TRBJ2-5, the V gene TRBV10-3, with D unresolved. V gave up 5 bases and J gave up 1 base, with 2 bases separating them. Germline CDR1 ENHRY, CDR2 SYGVKD. The CDR3 has 11 amino acids. In DNA form, the CDR3 reads TGTGCCATCAGTTTCCAAGAGACCCAGTACTTC. Protein sequence: CAISFQETQYF.

The rearrangement joins TRBV7-9 to TRBJ2-6; D not resolved. Deletions cut 5 bases from V and 4 bases from J, with 9 bases between. Germline V gives CDR1 SEHNR, CDR2 FQNEAQ (reference sequence). CDR3 size: 14 residues. In DNA, the CDR3 is TGTGCCAGCAGCCCCCACTCGGGGGCCAACGTCCTGACTTTC. Amino acids: CASSPHSGANVLTF.

The J gene is TRBJ1-6, the V gene TRBV5-1; 8 bases are a match to TRBD1. Germline V gene lookup returns CDR1 SGHRS and CDR2 YFSETQ. The CDR3 covers 15 residues. The J segment lost 5 bases and the V segment lost 2 bases, leaving 3 bases of the junction unmatched. CDR3 nucleotides: TGCGCCAGCAGCTTACAGGGGGGGGATAATTCACCCCTCCACTTT. The encoded protein is CASSLQGGDNSPLHF.

The chain is built from TRBV2 and TRBJ2-6; D is uncertain. This CDR3 contains 15 residues. The V and J ends lost 6 bases and 0 bases respectively, with 9 bases between them. Looked up from germline, CDR1 is SNHLY and CDR2 is FYNNEI. For the CDR3, the DNA is TGTGCCAGCAGAGAGGACGTCTCTGGGGCCAACGTCCTGACTTTC. Residues: CASREDVSGANVLTF.

The chain employs TRBV6-5 and TRBJ1-2; weak D call: TRBD1 (5 bases). The germline V gene has CDR1 MNHEY and CDR2 SVGAGI. The CDR3 extends over 13 amino acids. V lost 6 bases, J lost 7 bases, and 15 bases lay in between. This CDR3 is CASRAPGAGGYTF. The DNA of the CDR3 is TGTGCCAGCAGAGCCCCCGGGGCAGGTGGCTACACCTTC.

The gene calls are TRBV6-5 and TRBJ1-2; D call uncertain. This CDR3 has 13 residues. V lost 7 bases to trimming and J lost 4 bases, with 13 bases between them. CDR1 is MNHEY, CDR2 SVGAGI, per germline. In DNA form, the CDR3 reads TGTGCCAGCACCCCGGGAACAGCCTATGGCTACACCTTC. Translation: CASTPGTAYGYTF.

The rearrangement links TRBV6-6 to TRBJ2-1, with D maybe TRBD1 (6 bases). Germline CDR1 MNHNY, CDR2 SVGAGI (reference sequence). The CDR3 runs 18 residues. The V end lost 5 bases, the J end lost 2 bases, and 22 bases lay between the germline ends. CDR3: CASSRRIARGFPYNEQFF. Here the CDR3 DNA reads TGTGCCAGCAGTCGACGGATAGCCAGGGGATTTCCCTACAATGAGCAGTTCTTC.

This clone was seen just once. CDR3 coding DNA: TGTGCCAGCAGCTTAGGCTGGGACAGCTACACCTCTGGGGCCAACGTCCTGACTTTC. Translated, it gives CASSLGWDSYTSGANVLTF. The V and J genes are TRBV13 and TRBJ2-6, with 7 nucleotides matching TRBD1. The CDR3 totals 19 residues. Unmatched junction bases numbered 8, after V lost 0 bases and J lost 0 bases. CDR1 PRHDT and CDR2 FYEKMQ come from the germline V gene (reference sequence).

V is TRBV29-1 and J is TRBJ2-3; D gene unclear. V dropped 8 bases and J dropped 5 bases, with 8 bases sitting between them. The CDR3 contains 10 residues. Germline CDR1 and CDR2: SQVTM and ANQGSEA. The DNA of the CDR3 is TGCAGCACCGAAGTAGATACGCAGTATTTT. Translation: CSTEVDTQYF.

The chain has TRBV5-4 and TRBJ1-5, with D perhaps TRBD1 (6 bases). Germline V lookup: CDR1 SGHNT, CDR2 YYREEE (reference sequence). Between the trimmed V and J ends, which lost 2 bases and 10 bases, there was a span of 13 bases. The CDR3 runs to 13 residues. Here the CDR3 DNA reads TGTGCCAGCAGCTTCGGGAATGGGGGCCCCCAGCATTTT. Translating gives CASSFGNGGPQHF.

V usage is TRBV19 and J usage is TRBJ2-3, with D perhaps being TRBD1 or TRBD2 (5 bases each). The CDR3 is made up of 13 amino acids. Between the trimmed V and J ends, which lost 10 bases and 5 bases, there was a span of 16 bases. Germline V gene data show CDR1 as LNHDA and CDR2 as SQIVND (reference sequence). The CDR3, as DNA: TGTGCCACCTCCGGGTTGAGGGGAGATACGCAGTATTTT. Translated: CATSGLRGDTQYF.

The chain uses TRBV6-6 and TRBJ2-7; 9 bases map to TRBD2. J lost 7 bases, V lost 3 bases, and 7 bases had no gene match. Germline loops: CDR1 MNHNY, CDR2 SVGAGI (reference sequence). This CDR3 region has 14 residues. CDR3 residues: CASSYWGLADEQYF. In DNA form, the CDR3 reads TGTGCCAGCAGTTATTGGGGACTAGCTGATGAGCAGTACTTC.

This chain links TRBV6-5 with TRBJ2-5, with no clear D. V was clipped by 0 bases and J by 1 base, with 9 bases between them. This CDR3 region has 15 residues. Germline assignment: CDR1 MNHEY and CDR2 SVGAGI. CDR3 sequence: CASSYSMLVQETQYF. In DNA, the CDR3 is TGTGCCAGCAGTTACTCGATGCTAGTCCAAGAGACCCAGTACTTC.

DNA for the CDR3: TGTGCCAGCAGCCAAGTTCTAGGGGAAATGGGCACTGAAGCTTTCTTT. This gives the protein CASSQVLGEMGTEAFF. The rearrangement joins TRBV4-2 to TRBJ1-1, with TRBD1 as a possible D gene (5 bases). CDR3 length: 16 amino acids. The germline V gene encodes CDR1 LGHNA and CDR2 YNFKEQ. Trimming removed 1 base at V and 4 bases at J, with 16 bases between.

The V call is TRBV5-5, the J call TRBJ1-2, with 7 bases that match TRBD1. The V gene's germline CDR1 is SGHKS and CDR2 YYEKEE (reference sequence). The CDR3 length is 13 residues. Germline trimming cut 3 bases from V and 8 bases from J; bases unmatched to any gene: 7. The CDR3 loop reads CASSSTGDRGYTF. CDR3 DNA sequence: TGTGCCAGCAGCTCTACAGGGGACCGGGGCTACACCTTC.

The table lists this clone with a few counts. The V call is TRBV10-1, the J call TRBJ2-7, with D unresolved. The V and J ends lost 6 bases and 6 bases respectively, with 18 bases between them. Germline assignment: CDR1 WNHNN and CDR2 SYGVQD (reference sequence). The CDR3 contains 14 residues. The CDR3 DNA reads TGCGCCAGCAGCGGAGTAGCCGACCCCGCCGAGCAGTACTTC. Translated: CASSGVADPAEQYF.

The rearrangement links TRBV3-1 (or the pseudogene TRBV3-2) to TRBJ1-1; TRBD1 matches at 7 bases. Trimming took 5 bases from V and 10 from J; bases not matched to a gene: 13. This CDR3 region has 14 residues. Germline CDR1 reads LGHDT; CDR2 reads YNNKEL (reference sequence). This chain's CDR3 is CASSAPPGQPAAFF. The DNA for the CDR3 is TGTGCCAGCAGCGCCCCCCCGGGACAGCCGGCAGCTTTCTTT.

The V gene is TRBV19, the J gene TRBJ2-2, with TRBD1 identical over 8 bases. V trimming: 5 bases; J trimming: 7 bases; junction bases outside the gene matches: 12. CDR1 and CDR2 from the germline V gene are LNHDA and SQIVND (reference sequence). This CDR3 spans 16 amino acids. The CDR3 protein is CASSLRTGSNDGELFF. The CDR3 region has the DNA TGTGCCAGTAGTCTTAGGACAGGGTCGAATGACGGGGAGCTGTTTTTT.

This chain links TRBV7-9 with TRBJ2-1; D is unresolved. Per germline, CDR1 SEHNR and CDR2 FQNEAQ (reference sequence). The CDR3 runs 17 residues. With 5 bases removed from V and 2 bases from J, the gap between germline ends came to 19 bases. The CDR3 DNA reads TGTGCCAGCAGCCCATCTTCTGGAGTCAAACCCTACAATGAGCAGTTCTTC. Protein product: CASSPSSGVKPYNEQFF.

This clone occurred once. The chain uses TRBV7-8 and TRBJ1-3; no definite D call. CDR1 is SGHVS and CDR2 is FQNEAQ in the germline V gene. V was shortened by 3 bases and J by 0 bases, with 3 bases between the two germline ends. CDR3 length: 13 amino acids. CDR3 protein: CASSFNSGNTIYF. As DNA, the CDR3 is TGTGCCAGCAGCTTTAACTCTGGAAACACCATATATTTT.

J is TRBJ1-6 and V is TRBV21-1; no DNA check was done on the table's D call, TRBD1. TRBV21-1 is deemed a pseudogene. This CDR3 is built from 18 residues. CDR3 region: CASSKLDRGPPYNSPLHF. The CDR3 bases are TGTGCCAGCAGCAAATTAGACAGGGGGCCTCCTTATAATTCACCCCTCCACTTT.

This clone has a handful of counts. The chain couples TRBV6-5 to TRBJ1-5; D remains ambiguous. Germline V gene sequence: CDR1 MNHEY, CDR2 SVGAGI. The CDR3 length is 13 residues. For the CDR3, the DNA is TGTGGCTGCGGTAGGGAGGTAGGGCAGCCCCAGCATTTT. Translating it yields CGCGREVGQPQHF.

The chain couples TRBV5-1 to TRBJ2-5; D is possibly TRBD1 (6 bases). CDR1 SGHRS and CDR2 YFSETQ come from the germline V gene. Trimming removed 6 bases at V and 4 bases at J, with 16 bases between. The CDR3 consists of 14 residues. The CDR3 is CASNTQGSRETQYF. The CDR3 coding sequence is TGCGCCAGCAATACTCAGGGGAGCCGAGAGACCCAGTACTTC.